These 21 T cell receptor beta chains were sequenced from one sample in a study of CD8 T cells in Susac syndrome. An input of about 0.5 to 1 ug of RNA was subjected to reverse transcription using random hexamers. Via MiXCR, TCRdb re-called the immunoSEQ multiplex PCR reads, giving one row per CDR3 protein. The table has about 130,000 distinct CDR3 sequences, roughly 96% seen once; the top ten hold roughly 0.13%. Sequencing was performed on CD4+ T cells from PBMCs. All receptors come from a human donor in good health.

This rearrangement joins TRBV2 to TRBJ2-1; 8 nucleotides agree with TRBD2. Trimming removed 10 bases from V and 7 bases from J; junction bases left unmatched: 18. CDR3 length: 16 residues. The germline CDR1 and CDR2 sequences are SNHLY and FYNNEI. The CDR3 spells CATGLATIRRGNEQFF. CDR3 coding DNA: TGTGCCACCGGACTAGCCACGATCAGACGGGGGAATGAGCAGTTCTTC.

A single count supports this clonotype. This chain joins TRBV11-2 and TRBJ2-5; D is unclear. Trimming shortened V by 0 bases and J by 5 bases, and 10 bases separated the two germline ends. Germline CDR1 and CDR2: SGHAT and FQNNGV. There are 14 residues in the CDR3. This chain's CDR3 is CASSLDITVETQYF. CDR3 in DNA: TGTGCCAGCAGCTTAGATATAACGGTGGAGACCCAGTACTTC. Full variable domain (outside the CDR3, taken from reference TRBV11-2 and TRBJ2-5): EAGVAQSPRYKIIEKRQSVAFWCNPISGHATLYWYQQILGQGPKLLIQFQNNGVVDDSQLPKDRFSAERLKGVDSTLKIQPAKLEDSAVYLCASSLDITVETQYFGPGTRLLVL.

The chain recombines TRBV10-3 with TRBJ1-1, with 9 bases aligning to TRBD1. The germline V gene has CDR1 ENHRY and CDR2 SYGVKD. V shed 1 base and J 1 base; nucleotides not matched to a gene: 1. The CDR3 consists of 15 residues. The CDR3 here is CAISELDRGNTEAFF. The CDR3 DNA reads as TGTGCCATCAGTGAGTTGGACAGGGGGAACACTGAAGCTTTCTTT.

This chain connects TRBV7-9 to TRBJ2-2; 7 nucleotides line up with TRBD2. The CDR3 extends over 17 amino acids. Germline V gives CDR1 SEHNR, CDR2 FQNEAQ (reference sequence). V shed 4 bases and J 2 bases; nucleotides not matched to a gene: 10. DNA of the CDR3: TGTGCCAGCAGCTCTCCCTGGGAGCGGGACAACACCGGGGAGCTGTTTTTT. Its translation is CASSSPWERDNTGELFF.

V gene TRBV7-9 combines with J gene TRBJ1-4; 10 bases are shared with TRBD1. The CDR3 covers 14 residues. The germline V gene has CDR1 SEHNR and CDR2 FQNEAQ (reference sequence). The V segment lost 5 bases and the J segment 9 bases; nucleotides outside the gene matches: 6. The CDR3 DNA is TGTGCCAGCAGCACCGGGACAGGGGATCAAAAACTGTTTTTT. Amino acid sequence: CASSTGTGDQKLFF.

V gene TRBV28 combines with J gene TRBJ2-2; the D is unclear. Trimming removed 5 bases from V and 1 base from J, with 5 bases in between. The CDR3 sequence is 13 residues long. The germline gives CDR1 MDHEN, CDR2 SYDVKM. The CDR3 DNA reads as TGTGCCAGCAGTCGTCGGAACACCGGGGAGCTGTTTTTT. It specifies CASSRRNTGELFF.

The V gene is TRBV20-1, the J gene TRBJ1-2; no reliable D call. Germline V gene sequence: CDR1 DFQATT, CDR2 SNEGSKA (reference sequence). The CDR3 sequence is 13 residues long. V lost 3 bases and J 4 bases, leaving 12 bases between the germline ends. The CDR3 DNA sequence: TGCAGTGCTAGTCGGGGTCGGAGCTATGGCTACACCTTC. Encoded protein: CSASRGRSYGYTF.

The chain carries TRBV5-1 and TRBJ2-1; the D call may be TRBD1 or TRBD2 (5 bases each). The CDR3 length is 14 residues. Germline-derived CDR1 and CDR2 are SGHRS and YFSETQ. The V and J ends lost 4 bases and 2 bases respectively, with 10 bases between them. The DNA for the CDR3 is TGCGCCAGCAGCGCCGGGACGGCCTACAATGAGCAGTTCTTC. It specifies CASSAGTAYNEQFF.

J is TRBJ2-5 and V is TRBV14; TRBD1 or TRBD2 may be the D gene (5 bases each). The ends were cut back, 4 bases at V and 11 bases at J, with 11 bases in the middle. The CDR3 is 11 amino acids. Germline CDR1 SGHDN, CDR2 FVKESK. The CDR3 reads CASSLRGRQYF. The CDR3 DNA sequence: TGTGCCAGCAGCCTTAGGGGACGACAGTACTTC.

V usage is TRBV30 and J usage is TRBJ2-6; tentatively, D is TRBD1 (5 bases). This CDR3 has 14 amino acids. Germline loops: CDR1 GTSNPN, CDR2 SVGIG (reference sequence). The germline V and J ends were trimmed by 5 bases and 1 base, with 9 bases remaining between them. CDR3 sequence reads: CAWAAGSGANVLTF. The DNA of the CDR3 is TGTGCCTGGGCTGCAGGGTCTGGGGCCAACGTCCTGACTTTC. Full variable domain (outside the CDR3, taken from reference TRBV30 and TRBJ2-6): SQTIHQWPATLVQPVGSPLSLECTVEGTSNPNLYWYRQAAGRGLQLLFYSVGIGQISSEVPQNLSASRPQDRQFILSSKKLLLSDSGFYLCAWAAGSGANVLTFGAGSRLTVL.

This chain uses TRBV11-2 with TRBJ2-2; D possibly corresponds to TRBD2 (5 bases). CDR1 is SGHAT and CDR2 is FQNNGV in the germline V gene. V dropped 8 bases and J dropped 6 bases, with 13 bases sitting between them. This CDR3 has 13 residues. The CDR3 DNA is TGTGCCAGCGCTTCGGGGAGCGCCGGGGAGCTGTTTTTT. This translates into CASASGSAGELFF.

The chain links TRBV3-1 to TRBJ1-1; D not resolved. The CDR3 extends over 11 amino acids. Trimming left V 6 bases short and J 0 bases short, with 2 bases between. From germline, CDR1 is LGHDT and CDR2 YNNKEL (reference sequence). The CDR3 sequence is CASSLNTEAFF. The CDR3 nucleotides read TGTGCCAGCAGTTTGAACACTGAAGCTTTCTTT.

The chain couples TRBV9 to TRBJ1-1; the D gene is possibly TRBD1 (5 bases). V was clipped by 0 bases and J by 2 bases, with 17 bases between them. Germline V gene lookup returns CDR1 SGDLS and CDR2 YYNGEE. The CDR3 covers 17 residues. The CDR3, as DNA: TGTGCCAGCAGCGTAGGGGGGGGTCGTGTTAGAAACACTGAAGCTTTCTTT. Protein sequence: CASSVGGGRVRNTEAFF.

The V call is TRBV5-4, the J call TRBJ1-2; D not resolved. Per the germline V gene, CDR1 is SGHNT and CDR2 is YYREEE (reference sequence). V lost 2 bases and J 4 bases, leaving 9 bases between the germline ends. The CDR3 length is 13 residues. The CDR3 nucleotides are TGTGCCAGCAGCTTTGGGGATAGCTATGGCTACACCTTC. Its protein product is CASSFGDSYGYTF.

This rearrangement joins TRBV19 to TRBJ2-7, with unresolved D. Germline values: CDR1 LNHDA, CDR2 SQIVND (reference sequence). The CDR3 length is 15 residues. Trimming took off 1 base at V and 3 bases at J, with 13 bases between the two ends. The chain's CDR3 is CASSIGAGPFYEQYF. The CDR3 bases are TGTGCCAGTAGTATAGGGGCAGGTCCCTTCTACGAGCAGTACTTC.

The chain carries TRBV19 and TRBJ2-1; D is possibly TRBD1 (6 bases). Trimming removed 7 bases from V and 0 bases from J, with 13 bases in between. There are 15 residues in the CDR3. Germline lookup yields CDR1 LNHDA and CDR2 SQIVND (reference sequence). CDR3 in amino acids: CASTVQGFSYNEQFF. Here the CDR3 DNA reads TGTGCCAGTACCGTACAGGGATTCTCCTACAATGAGCAGTTCTTC.

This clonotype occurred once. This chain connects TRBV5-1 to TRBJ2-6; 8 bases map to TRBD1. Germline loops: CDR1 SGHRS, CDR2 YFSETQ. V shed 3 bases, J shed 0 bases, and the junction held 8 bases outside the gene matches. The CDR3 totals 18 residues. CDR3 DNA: TGCGCCAGCAGCTCACGGACAGGGAGAGCCTCTGGGGCCAACGTCCTGACTTTC. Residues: CASSSRTGRASGANVLTF. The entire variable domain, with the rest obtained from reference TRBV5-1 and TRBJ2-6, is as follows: KAGVTQTPRYLIKTRGQQVTLSCSPISGHRSVSWYQQTPGQGLQFLFEYFSETQRNKGNFPGRFSGRQFSNSRSEMNVSTLELGDSALYLCASSSRTGRASGANVLTFGAGSRLTVL.

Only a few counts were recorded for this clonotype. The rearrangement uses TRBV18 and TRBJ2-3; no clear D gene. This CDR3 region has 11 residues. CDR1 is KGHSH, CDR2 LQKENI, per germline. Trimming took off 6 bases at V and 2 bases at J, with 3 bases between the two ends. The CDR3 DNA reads TGTGCCAGCTCGCCCACAGATACGCAGTATTTT. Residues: CASSPTDTQYF.

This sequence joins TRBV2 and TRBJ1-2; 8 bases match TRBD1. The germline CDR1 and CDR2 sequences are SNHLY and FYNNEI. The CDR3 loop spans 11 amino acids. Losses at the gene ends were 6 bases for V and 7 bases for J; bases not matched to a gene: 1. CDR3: CASSDRGGYTF. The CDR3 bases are TGTGCCAGCAGCGACAGGGGTGGCTACACCTTC.

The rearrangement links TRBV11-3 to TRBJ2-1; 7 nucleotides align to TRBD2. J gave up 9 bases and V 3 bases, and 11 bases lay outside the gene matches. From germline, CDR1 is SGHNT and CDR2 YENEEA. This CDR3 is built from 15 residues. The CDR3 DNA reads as TGTGCCAGCAGCTTTAGCGGGTACGGGGGGTCTGAGCAGTTCTTC. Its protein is CASSFSGYGGSEQFF.

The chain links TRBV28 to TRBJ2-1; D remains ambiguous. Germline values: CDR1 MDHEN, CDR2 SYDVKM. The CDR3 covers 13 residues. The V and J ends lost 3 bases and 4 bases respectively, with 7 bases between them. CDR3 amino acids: CASSFHQYNEQFF. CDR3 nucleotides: TGTGCCAGCAGTTTCCACCAATACAATGAGCAGTTCTTC. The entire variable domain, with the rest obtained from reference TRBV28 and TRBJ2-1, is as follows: DVKVTQSSRYLVKRTGEKVFLECVQDMDHENMFWYRQDPGLGLRLIYFSYDVKMKEKGDIPEGYSVSREKKERFSLILESASTNQTSMYLCASSFHQYNEQFFGPGTRLTVL.